What follows are 16 T cell receptor beta chains derived from one specimen sequenced in a study of T cell responses to AZD1222 COVID-19 vaccine. Method: immunoSEQ multiplex PCR; TCRdb's copy keeps in-frame clones and lacks some. Among around 170,000 clones listed, 80% to 90% were seen once. Specimen: peripheral blood, collected 28 days after the second AZD1222 dose. Receptor source: an adult who received the AZD1222 COVID-19 vaccine.

The chain carries TRBV30 and TRBJ2-2; perhaps TRBD2 as D (6 bases). This CDR3 has 13 residues. Per the germline V gene, CDR1 is GTSNPN and CDR2 is SVGIG (reference sequence). Trimming removed 5 bases from V and 8 bases from J, with 15 bases in between. For the CDR3, the DNA is TGTGCCTGGGGGGGGTTCCGAACTGGGGAGCTGTTTTTT. Its protein product is CAWGGFRTGELFF.

V and J are TRBV7-8 and TRBJ2-3, with 10 bases aligning to TRBD2. J gave up 4 bases and V 3 bases, and 7 bases lay outside the gene matches. This CDR3 has 16 amino acids. Germline V gene data show CDR1 as SGHVS and CDR2 as FQNEAQ. CDR3 protein: CASSLPVSGGADTQYF. The CDR3 DNA reads as TGTGCCAGCAGCTTGCCTGTCAGCGGGGGGGCAGATACGCAGTATTTT.

This chain uses TRBV29-1 with TRBJ1-2; D unclear. Trimming pared 6 bases from V and 8 bases from J, leaving 16 bases between. Germline V gene sequence: CDR1 SQVTM, CDR2 ANQGSEA. The length of the CDR3 is 12 residues. This CDR3 reads CSVLSDRQGYTF. CDR3 nucleotide sequence: TGCAGCGTCCTTTCAGATCGTCAGGGCTACACCTTC.

This clone was seen only a few times. This chain joins TRBV28 and TRBJ2-1, with 12 bases fitting TRBD2. From germline, CDR1 is MDHEN and CDR2 SYDVKM. J lost 12 bases, V lost 3 bases, and 9 bases had no gene match. The CDR3 covers 15 residues. The CDR3 region has the DNA TGTGCCAGCAGTTTGCAGACTAGCGGGGGTCGACGGCAGTTCTTC. It specifies CASSLQTSGGRRQFF.

This clone was detected once. The gene calls are TRBV2 and TRBJ1-5, with 7 positions matching TRBD1. The CDR3 covers 14 residues. Germline loops: CDR1 SNHLY, CDR2 FYNNEI. V dropped 6 bases and J dropped 0; count of bases not matched to a gene: 2. The CDR3 bases are TGTGCCAGCAGGGGGGACAGTAGCAATCAGCCCCAGCATTTT. This encodes CASRGDSSNQPQHF. Looking up the rest from reference TRBV2 and TRBJ1-5 gives the full variable domain: EPEVTQTPSHQVTQMGQEVILRCVPISNHLYFYWYRQILGQKVEFLVSFYNNEISEKSEIFDDQFSVERPDGSNFTLKIRSTKLEDSAMYFCASRGDSSNQPQHFGDGTRLSIL.

This chain links TRBV9 with TRBJ1-1, with a tentative D call TRBD1 (5 bases). CDR1 is SGDLS, CDR2 YYNGEE, per germline. The CDR3 length is 13 residues. V lost 0 bases and J lost 11, with 14 bases in between. In nucleotides, the CDR3 is TGTGCCAGCAGCGTAGACGGGACGTCTCGGGCTTTCTTT. Translated, it gives CASSVDGTSRAFF.

The chain joins TRBV12-3 or TRBV12-4 to TRBJ1-4, with no clear D. Trimming cost V 5 bases and J 5 bases, with 9 bases left between them. CDR3 length equals 13 residues. The CDR3 sequence is CASSQVPNEKLFF. In nucleotides, the CDR3 is TGTGCCAGCAGTCAGGTCCCCAATGAAAAACTGTTTTTT.

The V gene is TRBV6-5, the J gene TRBJ2-7; 8 nucleotides agree with TRBD1. The V and J ends lost 4 bases and 3 bases, in that order; junction bases with no gene match: 5. The V gene's germline CDR1 is MNHEY and CDR2 SVGAGI. This CDR3 region has 14 residues. The DNA of the CDR3 is TGTGCCAGCAGTTCAAGACAGGGGTACTACGAGCAGTACTTC. The encoded protein is CASSSRQGYYEQYF.

The CDR3 protein is CASSLEPGDLGELFF. The CDR3 DNA reads as TGTGCCAGCAGCTTAGAGCCAGGGGACTTGGGGGAGCTGTTTTTT. The gene calls are TRBV7-9 and TRBJ2-2; possibly TRBD1 or TRBD2 for D (6 bases each). Trimming shortened V by 1 base and J by 8 bases, and 14 bases separated the two germline ends. CDR1 is SEHNR and CDR2 is FQNEAQ in the germline V gene (reference sequence). The CDR3 covers 15 residues.

This clone was found a few times. The rearrangement uses TRBV19 and TRBJ2-7; 10 bases map to TRBD1. Germline assignment: CDR1 LNHDA and CDR2 SQIVND (reference sequence). With 3 bases clipped from V and 3 bases from J, the junction kept 5 bases outside the gene matches. The CDR3 runs to 15 residues. In nucleotides, the CDR3 is TGTGCCAGTAGTATGCCGGGACAGGGGCACTACGAGCAGTACTTC. Its protein is CASSMPGQGHYEQYF.

J is TRBJ2-7 and V is TRBV7-8; 14 nucleotides line up with TRBD2. CDR3 size: 18 residues. J lost 0 bases, V lost 2 bases, and 6 bases had no gene match. CDR1 is SGHVS and CDR2 is FQNEAQ in the germline V gene. CDR3 DNA sequence: TGTGCCAGCAGCTTAAGGGGGACTAGCGGGGGCAGCTCCTACGAGCAGTACTTC. It translates to CASSLRGTSGGSSYEQYF.

This sequence joins TRBV7-9 and TRBJ1-1; 10 nucleotides match TRBD1. CDR3 length: 15 amino acids. V shed 5 bases and J 4 bases; nucleotides not matched to a gene: 7. The V gene's germline CDR1 is SEHNR and CDR2 FQNEAQ (reference sequence). CDR3 amino acids: CASSDRQGASTEAFF. The CDR3 DNA reads TGTGCCAGCAGCGACCGACAGGGGGCGTCCACTGAAGCTTTCTTT.

The chain links TRBV19 to TRBJ2-7; 8 positions match TRBD1. J lost 7 bases, V lost 1 base, and 6 bases had no gene match. Germline CDR1 LNHDA, CDR2 SQIVND (reference sequence). The CDR3 length is 14 residues. The CDR3, as DNA: TGTGCCAGTAGTATAGGAGTCAGGGGGCAAGAGCAGTACTTC. This codes for CASSIGVRGQEQYF.

This clone was seen just once. The chain joins TRBV13 to TRBJ1-2; TRBD1 matches at 7 bases. The length of the CDR3 is 15 residues. The V gene end was trimmed by 4 bases and the J gene end by 0 bases; junction bases not matched to a gene: 5. From germline, CDR1 is PRHDT and CDR2 FYEKMQ (reference sequence). The CDR3 spells CASSSFGQANYGYTF. CDR3 nucleotide sequence: TGTGCCAGCAGCTCCTTCGGACAGGCTAACTATGGCTACACCTTC.

V gene TRBV7-3 combines with J gene TRBJ1-6; D might be TRBD1 (5 bases). The ends were cut back, 5 bases at V and 7 bases at J, with 18 bases in the middle. Germline V gene lookup returns CDR1 SGHTA and CDR2 FQGTGA. The CDR3 spans 16 residues. In DNA form, the CDR3 reads TGTGCCAGCAGCCCAAGAGGCAGGGCGGGGAATTCACCCCTCCACTTT. Its protein product is CASSPRGRAGNSPLHF.

The table lists this clone with a count of one. The chain links TRBV12-5 to TRBJ2-1, with 12 bases matching TRBD2. V dropped 4 bases and J dropped 5; count of bases not matched to a gene: 3. The CDR3 contains 15 residues. CDR1 is LGHNT and CDR2 is FRNRAP in the germline V gene. This CDR3 is CASGSSGGAHNEQFF. CDR3 sequence (DNA): TGTGCTAGTGGTTCTAGCGGGGGGGCCCACAATGAGCAGTTCTTC.